This T cell receptor (beta chain) was captured in a study of T cells after yellow fever vaccination. Study-wide results and limits: Subsequent to the booster, the majority of primary-vaccination clones reappeared (roughly 96% CD4, more than 70% CD8). The presence of abundant clonotypes contaminating from the bulk population was possible in FACS-sorted repertoires.

This clonotype has a count of ten or more. Its antigen is not known. Using its own MiXCR run on the 5' RACE reads, TCRdb lists one record per CDR3 protein. The table has 300,000 or so distinct CDR3 sequences, around 4.1% seen once; the top ten hold 24%. The TCR was taken from a man aged 18 to 29 who received the YFV17D yellow fever vaccine. The sequencing here drew on PBMCs, taken 5 days after the yellow fever booster vaccination.

The CDR3 nucleotides are TGTGCCAGCTCACGAGCGAGCCCCTACAATGAGCAGTTCTTC. It encodes CASSRASPYNEQFF. This chain joins TRBV18 and TRBJ2-1, with D uncertain. The length of the CDR3 is 14 residues. The germline gives CDR1 KGHSH, CDR2 LQKENI. Trimming pared 4 bases from V and 2 bases from J, leaving 9 bases between.